This T cell receptor (beta chain) was identified during a study of regulatory T cells in long-lasting Graves disease (dated by TCRdb to about 2021). Concerning the study at large: Newly diagnosed Graves' disease patients had taken antithyroid drugs for less than 3 months. Patients with persistent Graves' disease were compared with patients with newly diagnosed Graves' disease using TCR sequencing and RNA sequencing of peripheral blood. The study took place in China and was registered as a clinical trial. TCR sequencing covered around 13 persistent and roughly 20 newly diagnosed Graves' disease patients, around 33 samples in total.

Including cysteine and phenylalanine, the CDR3 has 15 amino acids. The DNA shown is the 45-base CDR3, in frame from base 1. Cut back by 2 bases and 4 bases, the V and J ends lie 9 bases apart. The library was prepared using multiplex PCR. The instrument given in TCRdb is Illumina HiSeq 4000. To build TCR beta libraries, CDR3 regions were amplified by Arm-PCR using iRepertoire HTBI primers. PCR products were gel purified before sequencing. In the source study's methods: Gene usage analysis of CDR3 amino acid clonotypes relied on the 60 or so TRBV and about 15 TRBJ segments identified across samples. COPE and FqMerger were used to merge the filtered high-quality paired reads into contigs. BLAST was used to align contigs to IMGT TRBV, TRBD and TRBJ reference genes, and CDR3 was defined according to IMGT. Any clonotype with a frequency above 0.1% was counted as a highly expanded clone. Shannon entropy was used to measure repertoire diversity, and the Gini coefficient was used to measure V-J evenness. A clonotype was considered public if more than one individual shared it. The public reads were reanalyzed by TCRdb: fastp trimming at Q25, MiXCR alignment, in-frame beta chains only. Identical CDR3 proteins give one entry, which carries the most common genes and DNA. TCRdb's processing, not the study's, gives the V and J calls here. The sample has roughly 360,000 distinct CDR3 sequences on record, 10% to 15% of them singletons. Approximately 17% of the sample is taken by the ten largest.

In light of the paper, this sample's time point label describes: newly diagnosed GD, antithyroid drugs for less than 3 months. For both TCR sequencing and RNA sequencing, RNA was extracted from PBMCs in TRIzol. The diagnosis of Graves' disease was made according to American Thyroid Association guidelines. Patients were recruited from an endocrinology department in Xi'an, China. From each patient, around 8.3 milliliters of peripheral blood was collected into an EDTA anticoagulant tube. Ficoll Paque Plus density gradient separation was used to isolate PBMCs, and no further T cell sorting was done. An Agilent 2100 Bioanalyzer and agarose gel were used to assess RNA quality, and a NanoDrop 2000 was used to measure RNA concentration. This clonotype was counted many times. It lacks a known antigen. No base quality information exists; no much larger clone differs at one position. The research as a whole found: Sequencing and analysis were restricted to the TCR beta chain. Compared with newly diagnosed patients, persistent Graves' disease patients had lower TCR Shannon entropy and fewer highly expanded clones, which suggests clonal expansion. The small sample size was acknowledged by the authors as a limitation that may reduce accuracy. The study examined only peripheral blood because the primary lesion, thyroid tissue, could not be accessed. TRBV28, TRBJ1-2 and TRBJ2-5 were preferentially used in persistent disease, while TRBV20-1 and TRBJ2-1 were favored in newly diagnosed disease. Persistent patients shared more public clonotypes among themselves (fewer than 3,000) than newly diagnosed patients did (about 900).

These sequences were also reported in another study, on T cells in Graves' hyperthyroidism and ophthalmopathy. As that second paper reports: Stable Graves' hyperthyroidism was defined as the absence of progression to ophthalmopathy over 18 months of follow-up. Hyperthyroidism patients were newly diagnosed, had a disease duration of under 2 months, and were aged 18 to 65 years. Any patient with an uncontrolled infection, another autoimmune disease, pregnancy or lactation was excluded. Clinical symptoms, serum thyroxine and TRAb, thyroid ultrasound, and orbital computed tomography formed the basis for the diagnoses. For the first round of RT-PCR on the TCR CDR3, the HTBI primer set was used together with the Qiagen OneStep RT-PCR kit. Most expanded thyroid clonotypes (frequency above 0.001) were also found in blood, which suggests that blood repertoires may mirror thyroid immune responses. A 13 V-J signature model separated ophthalmopathy from stable hyperthyroidism, with around 90% sensitivity and 81.08% specificity in cross-validation and 80%/75% in testing. In validation, the model predicted progression to ophthalmopathy with just under 71% sensitivity and 72% to 85% specificity, a median of approximately 6.7 months before onset. TCR V-J signatures able to tell the groups apart were searched for in a discovery cohort of 95 to 100 patients, of whom fewer than 45 had Graves' ophthalmopathy and roughly 58 had stable Graves' hyperthyroidism. Whether ophthalmopathy could be predicted prospectively was tested in an independent validation cohort made up of about 18 hyperthyroidism patients plus 17 patients who later progressed to ophthalmopathy. The 95 to 100 discovery patients were divided at random into training and test sets in a 7:3 ratio. In more than five Graves' hyperthyroidism patients, the study also compared T-cell repertoires from thyroid tissue with T-cell repertoires from blood. After sampling, hyperthyroidism patients received methimazole starting at 30 mg daily, and ophthalmopathy patients received high-dose intravenous methylprednisolone. The libraries were constructed in a second round of multiplex PCR and then size-selected and purified. Libraries were sequenced paired-end with 100 bp reads on an Illumina HiSeq2000. SOAPnuke was used to process the raw data, throwing out any read that contained adapters or uncalled bases, had a mean Phred below 15, or lacked an exact constant-primer or identifier match. COPE v1.2.5 was used to merge high-quality paired reads, and clonotypes were defined as unique nucleotide sequences. MiTCR v1.1 was used to align the clonotypes against IMGT TRBV, TRBD and TRBJ reference segments. The analysis was restricted to V-J combinations with a frequency above 0.0001, which together covered 98% to 99.2% of the repertoires. A TCS score was defined as the ratio of F50 (clonal expansion) to E x V (chaos), with BLOSUM62-based TCRdist applied between CDR3 peptides within each V-J. Welch's t-statistics and random forest reduced 514 V-J features to 13, which were used in a naive Bayes classifier (R e1071). Sample size was not statistically predetermined, and investigators were not blinded to group allocation. The paper describes TCR Vbeta CDR3 sequencing of 140 or so peripheral blood samples, made up of under 50 ophthalmopathy patients, approximately 73 hyperthyroidism patients and 17 progressor patients.

This sequence originates from a woman in her late teens or twenties with Graves disease. Donor details come from another sample of the same person, matched by shared clones. The V gene is TRBV12-3 or TRBV12-4 and the J gene is TRBJ2-6; D gene: possibly TRBD1, on 6 matching bases. The sample was peripheral blood mononuclear cells (PBMCs), taken at new diagnosis, from a patient treated with antithyroid drugs. The sequence in DNA is TGTGCCAGCAGTTTAACAGGGAGAGGGGCCAACGTCCTGACTTTC. Its protein product is CASSLTGRGANVLTF.